This T cell receptor (beta chain) came from a study of CD8 T cells in Susac syndrome. With regard to this clonotype: What it recognizes is unknown.

Whole-study findings and limits: The total CD8+ repertoires yielded more than 15 Susac-specific public clones and the CD8+ TEMRA repertoires yielded roughly 5.

Patients with Susac syndrome showed fulfilment of recently defined diagnostic criteria for definite or probable disease. An input of about 0.45 to 1 ug of RNA was subjected to reverse transcription using random hexamers. Via MiXCR, TCRdb re-called the immunoSEQ multiplex PCR reads, giving one row per CDR3 protein. Here the sample spans over 80,000 distinct CDR3 sequences, about 94% being singletons. Trimming cost V 1 base and J 11 bases, with 15 bases left between them. The germline V gene encodes CDR1 SEHNR and CDR2 FQNEAQ (reference sequence). The CDR3 consists of 15 residues. The sample taken for sequencing was CD8+ T cells from PBMCs. The V and J genes are TRBV7-9 and TRBJ1-6; weak D call: TRBD1 (5 bases). This sequence was found in a human donor with Susac syndrome. CDR3 in amino acids: CASSLEGPLLTPLHF. As DNA, the CDR3 is TGTGCCAGCAGCTTAGAGGGACCCCTTTTGACACCCCTCCACTTT.